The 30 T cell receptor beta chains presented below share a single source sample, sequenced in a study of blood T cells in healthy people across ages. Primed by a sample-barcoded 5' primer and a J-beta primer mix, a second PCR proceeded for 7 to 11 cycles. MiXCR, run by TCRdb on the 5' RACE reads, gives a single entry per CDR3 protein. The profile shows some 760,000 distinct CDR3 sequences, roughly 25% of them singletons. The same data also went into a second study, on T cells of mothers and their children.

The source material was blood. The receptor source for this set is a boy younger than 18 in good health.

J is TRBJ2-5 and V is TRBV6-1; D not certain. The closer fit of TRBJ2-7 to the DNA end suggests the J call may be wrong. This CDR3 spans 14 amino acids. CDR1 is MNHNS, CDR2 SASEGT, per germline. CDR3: CASRPDTWFDEQYF. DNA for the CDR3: TGTGCCAGCAGGCCAGACACTTGGTTTGACGAGCAGTACTTC.

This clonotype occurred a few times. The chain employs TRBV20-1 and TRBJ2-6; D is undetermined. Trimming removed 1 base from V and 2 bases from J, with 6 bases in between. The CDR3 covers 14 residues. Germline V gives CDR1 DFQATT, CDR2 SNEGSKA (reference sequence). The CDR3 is CSARGNTGANVLTF. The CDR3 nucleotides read TGCAGTGCTAGAGGAAACACTGGGGCCAACGTCCTGACTTTC.

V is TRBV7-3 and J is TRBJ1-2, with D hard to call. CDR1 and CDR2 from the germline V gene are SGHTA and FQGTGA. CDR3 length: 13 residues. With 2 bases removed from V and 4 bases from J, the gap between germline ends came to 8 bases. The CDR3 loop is CASSLYPGYGYTF. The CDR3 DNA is TGTGCCAGCAGCTTATACCCCGGCTATGGCTACACCTTC.

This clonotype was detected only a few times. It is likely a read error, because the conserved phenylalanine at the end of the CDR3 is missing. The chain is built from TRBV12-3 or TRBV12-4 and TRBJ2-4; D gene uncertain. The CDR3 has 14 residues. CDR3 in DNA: TGTGCCCGCAGTTTTGGGCCTGGAAAAAACATTCAGTACCTC. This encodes CARSFGPGKNIQYL.

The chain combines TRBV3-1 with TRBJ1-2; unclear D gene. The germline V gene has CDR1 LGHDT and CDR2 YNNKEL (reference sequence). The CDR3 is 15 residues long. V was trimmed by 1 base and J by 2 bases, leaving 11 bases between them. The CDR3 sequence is CASSQGRRINYGYTF. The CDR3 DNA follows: TGTGCCAGCAGCCAAGGCCGTCGCATAAACTATGGCTACACCTTC.

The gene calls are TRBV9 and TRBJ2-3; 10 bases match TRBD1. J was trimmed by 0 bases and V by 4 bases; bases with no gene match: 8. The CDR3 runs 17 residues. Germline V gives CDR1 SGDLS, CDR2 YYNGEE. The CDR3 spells CASSNGQGGTSTDTQYF. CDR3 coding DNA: TGTGCCAGCAGCAACGGACAGGGGGGTACTAGCACAGATACGCAGTATTTT.

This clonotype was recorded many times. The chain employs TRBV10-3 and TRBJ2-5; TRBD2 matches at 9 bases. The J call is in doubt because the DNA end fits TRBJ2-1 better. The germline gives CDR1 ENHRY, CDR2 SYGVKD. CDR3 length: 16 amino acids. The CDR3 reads CAISESSGGSYNEQFF. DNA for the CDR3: TGTGCCATCAGTGAGTCCAGCGGGGGGTCTTACAATGAGCAGTTCTTC.

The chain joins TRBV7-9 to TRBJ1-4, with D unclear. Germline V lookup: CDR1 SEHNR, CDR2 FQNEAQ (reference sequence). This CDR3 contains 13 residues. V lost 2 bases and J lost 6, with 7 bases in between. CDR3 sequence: CASSLRADEKLFF. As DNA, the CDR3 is TGTGCCAGCAGCTTAAGGGCGGATGAAAAACTGTTTTTT. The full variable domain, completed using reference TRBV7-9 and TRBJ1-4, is DTGVSQNPRHKITKRGQNVTFRCDPISEHNRLYWYRQTLGQGPEFLTYFQNEAQLEKSRLLSDRFSAERPKGSFSTLEIQRTEQGDSAMYLCASSLRADEKLFFGSGTQLSVL.

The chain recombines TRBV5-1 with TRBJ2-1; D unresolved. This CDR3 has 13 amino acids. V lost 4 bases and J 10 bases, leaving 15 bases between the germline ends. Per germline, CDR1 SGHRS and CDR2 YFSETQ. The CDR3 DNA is TGCGCCAGCAGCCAAGGGCCCGTCGGGGAGCAGTTCTTC. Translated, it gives CASSQGPVGEQFF.

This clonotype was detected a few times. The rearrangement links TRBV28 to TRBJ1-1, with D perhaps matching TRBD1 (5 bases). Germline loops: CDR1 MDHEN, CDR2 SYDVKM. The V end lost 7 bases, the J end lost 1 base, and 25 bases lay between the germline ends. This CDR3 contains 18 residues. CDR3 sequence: CASTQIVAGRNGNTEAFF. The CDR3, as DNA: TGTGCCAGCACCCAGATCGTCGCAGGGAGGAATGGGAACACTGAAGCTTTCTTT.

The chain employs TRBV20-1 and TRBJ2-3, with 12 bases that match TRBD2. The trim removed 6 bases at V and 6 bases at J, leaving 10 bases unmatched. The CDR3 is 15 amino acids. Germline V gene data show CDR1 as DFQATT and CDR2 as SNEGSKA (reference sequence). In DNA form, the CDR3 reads TGCAGTGCGCTTCTAGCGGGGGGGCCGGGGGATACGCAGTATTTT. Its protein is CSALLAGGPGDTQYF.

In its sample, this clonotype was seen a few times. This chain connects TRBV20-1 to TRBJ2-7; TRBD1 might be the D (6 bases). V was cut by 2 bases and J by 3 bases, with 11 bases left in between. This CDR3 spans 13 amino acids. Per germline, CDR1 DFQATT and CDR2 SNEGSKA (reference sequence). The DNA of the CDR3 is TGCAGTGCTAGAATACAGGGATTCTACGAGCAGTACTTC. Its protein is CSARIQGFYEQYF.

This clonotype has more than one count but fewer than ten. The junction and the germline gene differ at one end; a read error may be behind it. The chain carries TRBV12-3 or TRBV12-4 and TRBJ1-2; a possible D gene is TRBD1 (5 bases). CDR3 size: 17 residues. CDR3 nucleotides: TGTGCCAGCGGGAGGGACTTCGGGACCGCTACTAACTACGGCTACACCTTC. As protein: CASGRDFGTATNYGYTF.

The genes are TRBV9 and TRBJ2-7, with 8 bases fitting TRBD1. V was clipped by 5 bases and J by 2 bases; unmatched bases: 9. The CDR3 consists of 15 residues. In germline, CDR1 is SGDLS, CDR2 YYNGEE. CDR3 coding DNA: TGTGCCAGCAGTGGGGGGACAGGCCCTACCTACGAGCAGTACTTC. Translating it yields CASSGGTGPTYEQYF.

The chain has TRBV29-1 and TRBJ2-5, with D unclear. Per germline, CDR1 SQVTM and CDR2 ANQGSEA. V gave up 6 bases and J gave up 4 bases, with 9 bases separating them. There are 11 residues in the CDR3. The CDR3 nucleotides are TGCAGCGTAAGTCTGGGAGAGACCCAGTACTTC. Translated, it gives CSVSLGETQYF. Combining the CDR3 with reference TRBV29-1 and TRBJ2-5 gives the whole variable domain SAVISQKPSRDICQRGTSLTIQCQVDSQVTMMFWYRQQPGQSLTLIATANQGSEATYESGFVIDKFPISRPNLTFSTLTVSNMSPEDSSIYLCSVSLGETQYFGPGTRLLVL.

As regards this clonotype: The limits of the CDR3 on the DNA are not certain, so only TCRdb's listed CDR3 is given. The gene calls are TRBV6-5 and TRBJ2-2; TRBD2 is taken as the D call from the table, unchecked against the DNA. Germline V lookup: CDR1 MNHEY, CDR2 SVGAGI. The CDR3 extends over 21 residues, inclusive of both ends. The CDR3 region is CASSYSPPGWEVLLRAGELFF.

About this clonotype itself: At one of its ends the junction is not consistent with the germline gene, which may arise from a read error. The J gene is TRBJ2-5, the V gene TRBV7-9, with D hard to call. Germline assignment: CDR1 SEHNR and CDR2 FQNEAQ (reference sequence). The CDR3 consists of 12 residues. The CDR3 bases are TGTGCCATCAGCCTCAACGGGGAGACCCAGTACTTC. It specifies CAISLNGETQYF.

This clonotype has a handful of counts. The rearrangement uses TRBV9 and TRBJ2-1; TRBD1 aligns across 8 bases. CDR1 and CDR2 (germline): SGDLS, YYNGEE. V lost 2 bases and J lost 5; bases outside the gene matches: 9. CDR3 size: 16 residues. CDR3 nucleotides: TGTGCCAGCAGCGTGGACCGGGACAGGCTTAACAATGAGCAGTTCTTC. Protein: CASSVDRDRLNNEQFF.

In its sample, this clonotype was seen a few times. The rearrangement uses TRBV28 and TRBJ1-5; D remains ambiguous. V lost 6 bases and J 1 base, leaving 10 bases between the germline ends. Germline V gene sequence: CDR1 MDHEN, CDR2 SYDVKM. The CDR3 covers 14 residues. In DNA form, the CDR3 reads TGTGCCAGCAGACTCAGTGGAAGCAATCAGCCCCAGCATTTT. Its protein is CASRLSGSNQPQHF.

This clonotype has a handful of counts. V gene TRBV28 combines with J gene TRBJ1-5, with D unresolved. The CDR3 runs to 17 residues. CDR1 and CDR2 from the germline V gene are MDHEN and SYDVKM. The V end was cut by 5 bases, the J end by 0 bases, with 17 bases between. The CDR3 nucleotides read TGTGCCAGCAGTAACCTGGGAAGTGCTGATAGCAATCAGCCCCAGCATTTT. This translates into CASSNLGSADSNQPQHF. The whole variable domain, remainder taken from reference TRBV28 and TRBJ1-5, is DVKVTQSSRYLVKRTGEKVFLECVQDMDHENMFWYRQDPGLGLRLIYFSYDVKMKEKGDIPEGYSVSREKKERFSLILESASTNQTSMYLCASSNLGSADSNQPQHFGDGTRLSIL.

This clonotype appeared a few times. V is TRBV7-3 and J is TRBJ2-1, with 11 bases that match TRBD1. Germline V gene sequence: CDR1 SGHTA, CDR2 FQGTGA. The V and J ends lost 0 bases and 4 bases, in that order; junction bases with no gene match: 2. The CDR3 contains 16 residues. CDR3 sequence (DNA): TGTGCCAGCAGCTTAACTGGGACAGGGGGTTACAATGAGCAGTTCTTC. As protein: CASSLTGTGGYNEQFF.

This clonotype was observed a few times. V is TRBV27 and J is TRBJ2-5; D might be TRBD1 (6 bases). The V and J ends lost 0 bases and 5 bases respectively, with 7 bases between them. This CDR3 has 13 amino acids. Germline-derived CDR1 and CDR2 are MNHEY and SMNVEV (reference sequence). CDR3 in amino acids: CASSLSRGETQYF. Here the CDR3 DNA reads TGTGCCAGCAGTTTATCGAGGGGGGAGACCCAGTACTTC.

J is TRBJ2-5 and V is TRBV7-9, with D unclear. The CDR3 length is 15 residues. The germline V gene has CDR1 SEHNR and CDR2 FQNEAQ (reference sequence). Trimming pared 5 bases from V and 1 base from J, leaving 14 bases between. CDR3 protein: CASSPHTRAQETQYF. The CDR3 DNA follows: TGTGCCAGCAGCCCGCACACCCGGGCCCAAGAGACCCAGTACTTC.

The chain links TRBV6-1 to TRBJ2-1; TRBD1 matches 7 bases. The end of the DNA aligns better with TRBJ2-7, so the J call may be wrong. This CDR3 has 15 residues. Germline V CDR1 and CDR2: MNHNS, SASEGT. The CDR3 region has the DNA TGTGCCAGCAGGACTAACCGGGACAGTTCCAACGAGCAGTACTTC. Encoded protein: CASRTNRDSSNEQYF.

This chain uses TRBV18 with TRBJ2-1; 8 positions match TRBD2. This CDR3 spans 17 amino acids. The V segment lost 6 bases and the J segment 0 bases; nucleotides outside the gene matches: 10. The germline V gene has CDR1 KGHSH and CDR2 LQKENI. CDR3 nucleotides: TGTGCCAGCTCCCCTCCCCAGCGGGGGAGCTCCTACAATGAGCAGTTCTTC. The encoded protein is CASSPPQRGSSYNEQFF. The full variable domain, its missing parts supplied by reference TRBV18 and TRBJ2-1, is NAGVMQNPRHLVRRRGQEARLRCSPMKGHSHVYWYRQLPEEGLKFMVYLQKENIIDESGMPKERFSAEFPKEGPSILRIQQVVRGDSAAYFCASSPPQRGSSYNEQFFGPGTRLTVL.

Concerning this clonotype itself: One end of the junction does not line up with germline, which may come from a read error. The CDR3 DNA follows: TGTGCTAGCAGCCACCAACCCGGGGTGGAGACCCAGTACTTC. Translating it yields CASSHQPGVETQYF. The chain is built from TRBV7-7 and TRBJ2-5, with D maybe TRBD2 (5 bases). The CDR3 length is 14 residues. The germline V gene has CDR1 SSHAT and CDR2 FNYEAQ (reference sequence).

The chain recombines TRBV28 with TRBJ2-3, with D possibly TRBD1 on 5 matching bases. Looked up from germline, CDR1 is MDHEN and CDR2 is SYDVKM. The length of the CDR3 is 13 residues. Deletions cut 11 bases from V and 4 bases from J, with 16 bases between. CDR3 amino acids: CALGRELADTQYF. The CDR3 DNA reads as TGTGCCTTGGGCAGGGAACTGGCAGATACGCAGTATTTT.

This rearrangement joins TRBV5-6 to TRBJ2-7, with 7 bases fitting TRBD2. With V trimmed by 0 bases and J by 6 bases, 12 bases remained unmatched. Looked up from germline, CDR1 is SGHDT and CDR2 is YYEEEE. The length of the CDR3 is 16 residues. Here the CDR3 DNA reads TGTGCCAGCAGCTTGGCTCGCGGTCTAGCGGCTGGCGAGCAGTACTTC. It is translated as CASSLARGLAAGEQYF.

CDR3 amino acids: CASRPGGTSYGYTF. The CDR3 coding sequence is TGTGCCAGCAGGCCGGGAGGAACCAGCTATGGCTACACCTTC. V gene TRBV27 combines with J gene TRBJ1-2; D call uncertain. V dropped 6 bases and J dropped 4 bases, with 15 bases sitting between them. Germline V gene data show CDR1 as MNHEY and CDR2 as SMNVEV (reference sequence). The CDR3 has 14 amino acids.

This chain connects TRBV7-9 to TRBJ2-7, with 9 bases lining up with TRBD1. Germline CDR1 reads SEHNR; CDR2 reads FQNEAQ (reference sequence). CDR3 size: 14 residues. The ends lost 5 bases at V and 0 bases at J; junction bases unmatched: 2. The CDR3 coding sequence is TGTGCCAGCAGCAAGGGACAGGGCTCCTACGAGCAGTACTTC. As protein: CASSKGQGSYEQYF.